Sequencing of this TCR beta chain was carried out in a study of T cells expressing NK-cell markers. Study observations and caveats: Once again these clonotypes came out on top in the CD3+CD56-NKG2C+ fraction of a few donors. The study left the HCMV specificity of expanded NKG2C+ T cell clones unresolved. The study found dominant NKG2C+ clonotypes at about 1.0-8% of CD8+ T cells in about six donors.

It was by 5'RACE template switching with UMIs that TCR beta cDNA was made. Reprocessing the 5' RACE reads, TCRdb reports a single entry for every CDR3 protein and omits DNA. The sample totals about 260,000 distinct CDR3 sequences. Germline V gene sequence: CDR1 LGHNA, CDR2 YNFKEQ. The CDR3 sequence is 15 residues long. To note about this clonotype: Its antigen remains unidentified.

The chain employs TRBV4-2 and TRBJ2-1; the TRBD2 assignment by TCRdb is unverifiable without DNA. The source of this sequence is a man younger than 35 in good health. Sequencing used blood T cells: a sorted CD56 or NKG2C T cell subset, CD4+ or CD8+ T cells, or bulk PBMC T cells (not recorded which). CDR3 in amino acids: CASRSQYGRRGEQFF.